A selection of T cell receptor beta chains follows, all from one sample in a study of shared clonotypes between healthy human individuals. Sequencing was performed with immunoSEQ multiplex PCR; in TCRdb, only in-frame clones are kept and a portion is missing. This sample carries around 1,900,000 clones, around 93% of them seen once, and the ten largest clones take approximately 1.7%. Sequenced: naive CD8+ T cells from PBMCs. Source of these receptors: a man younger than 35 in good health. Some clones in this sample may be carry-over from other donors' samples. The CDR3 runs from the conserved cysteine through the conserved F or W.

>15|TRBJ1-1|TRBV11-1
CASSLLTGQGTEAFF
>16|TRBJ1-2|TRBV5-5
CASSLAGQNPNYGYTF
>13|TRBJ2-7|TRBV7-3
CASSASPRDEQYF
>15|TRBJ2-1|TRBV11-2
CASSPQVTAYNEQFF
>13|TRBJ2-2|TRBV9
CASSAPRAGELFF
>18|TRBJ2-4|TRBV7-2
CASSSRLAPRLAKNIQYF
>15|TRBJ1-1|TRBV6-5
CASSYSTGGSTEAFF
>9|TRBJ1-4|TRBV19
CAGRDTLFF
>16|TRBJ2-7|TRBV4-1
CASSQAPPAATYEQYF
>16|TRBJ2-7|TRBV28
CASSYPAGTLSYEQYF
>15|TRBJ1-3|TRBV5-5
CASSLGGVSGNTIYF
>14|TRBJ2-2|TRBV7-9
CASSLAHNTGELFF
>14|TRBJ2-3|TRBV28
CASGLAGETDTQYF
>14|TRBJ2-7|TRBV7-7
CASSLSRDTYEQYF
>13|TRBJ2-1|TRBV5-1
CASSFGTTNEQFF
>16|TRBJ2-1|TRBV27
CASSLWAGGNNNEQFF
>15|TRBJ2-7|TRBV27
CASSLVLAGAYEQYF
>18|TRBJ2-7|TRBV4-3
CASSQDRTYGTGTYEQYF
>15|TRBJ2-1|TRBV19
CASSILGPLYNEQFF
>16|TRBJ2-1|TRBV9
CASSVTPSQSIDEQFF
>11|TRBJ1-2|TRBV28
CASRGGYGYTF
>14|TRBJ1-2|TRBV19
CASSPKAANYGYTF
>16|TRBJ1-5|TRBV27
CASSLSPGWGNQPQHF
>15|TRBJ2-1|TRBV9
CASSSSGRDYNEQFF
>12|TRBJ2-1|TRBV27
CASSLIRGPPVF
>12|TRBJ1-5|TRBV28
CASTSWGGPQHF
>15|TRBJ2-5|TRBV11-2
CASSLAGVRGPLQYF
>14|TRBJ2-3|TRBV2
CASSGPDQKDTQYF
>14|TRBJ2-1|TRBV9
CASSLSGKYNEQFF
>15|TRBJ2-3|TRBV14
CASSQGQGIFYTQYF
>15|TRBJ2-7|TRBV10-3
CAISESGTGDREQYF
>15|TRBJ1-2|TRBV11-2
CASSSPGQNLYGYTF
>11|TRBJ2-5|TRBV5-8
CASSFAETQYF
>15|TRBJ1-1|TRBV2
CASNPRQGKNTEAFF
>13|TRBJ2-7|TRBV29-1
CSVEGGERYEQYF
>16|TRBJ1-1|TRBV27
CASSLIGVRSMAGAFF
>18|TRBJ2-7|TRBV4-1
CASSQDILLGLGPYEQYF
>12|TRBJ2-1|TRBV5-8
CASSLTANEQFF
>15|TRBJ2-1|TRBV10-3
CAISGPGTTYNEQFF
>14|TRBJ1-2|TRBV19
CASSSGQAPDGYTF
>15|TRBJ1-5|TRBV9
CASSVDGGSNQPQHF
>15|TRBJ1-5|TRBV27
CASSLWSGPNQPQHF
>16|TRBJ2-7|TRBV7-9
CASTEGLDGSSYEQYF
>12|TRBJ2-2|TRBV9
CASSGDPGELFF
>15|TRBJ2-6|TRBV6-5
CASSPRTTGANVLTF
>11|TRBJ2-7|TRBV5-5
CASSRNGEQYF
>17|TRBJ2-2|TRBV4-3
CASSQDIPRGGGGELFF
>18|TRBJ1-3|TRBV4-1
CASSPRLLTGGFGNTIYF
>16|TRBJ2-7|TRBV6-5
CASSYSSRAGGYEQYF
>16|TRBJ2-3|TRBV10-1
CASSESGEGGTDTQYF
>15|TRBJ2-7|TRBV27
CASSRTRGPGEEQYF
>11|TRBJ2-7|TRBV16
CASSQSYEQYF
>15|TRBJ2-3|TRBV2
CASSEDRASTDTQYF
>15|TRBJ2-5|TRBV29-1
CSVDGTGVVQETQYF
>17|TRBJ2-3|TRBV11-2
CASSLPAGASLGDTQYF